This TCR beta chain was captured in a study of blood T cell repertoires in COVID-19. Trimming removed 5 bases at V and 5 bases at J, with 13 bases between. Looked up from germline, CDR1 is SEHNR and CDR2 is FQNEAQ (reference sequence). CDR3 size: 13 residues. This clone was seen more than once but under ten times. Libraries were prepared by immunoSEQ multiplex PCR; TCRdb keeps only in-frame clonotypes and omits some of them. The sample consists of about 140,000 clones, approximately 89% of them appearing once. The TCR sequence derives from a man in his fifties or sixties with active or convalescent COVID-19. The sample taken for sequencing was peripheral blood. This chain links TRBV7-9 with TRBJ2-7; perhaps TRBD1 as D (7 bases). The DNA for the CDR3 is TGTGCCAGCAGCCACCAGGGGGGCAACGAGCAGTACTTC. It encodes CASSHQGGNEQYF.